This passage covers 15 T cell receptor beta chains from one sample sequenced in a study of blood T cell repertoires in COVID-19. Libraries were prepared by immunoSEQ multiplex PCR; TCRdb keeps only in-frame clonotypes and omits some of them. This sample has around 82,000 clones, with 70% to 90% found just once. Material: peripheral blood. The receptors here all came from a man aged 45-60 years with COVID-19, enrolled during active disease.

The V call is TRBV24-1, the J call TRBJ2-1; D might be TRBD1 (6 bases). The V gene's germline CDR1 is KGHDR and CDR2 SFDVKD. V was trimmed by 9 bases and J by 11 bases, leaving 16 bases between them. This CDR3 has 12 residues. DNA of the CDR3: TGTGCCACCGGCTCTGCACAGGGCCAGCAGTTCTTC. Protein product: CATGSAQGQQFF.

This chain uses TRBV6-5 with TRBJ2-5, with D possibly TRBD2 on 6 matching bases. The CDR3 consists of 15 residues. CDR1 is MNHEY, CDR2 SVGAGI, per germline. The V end lost 2 bases, the J end lost 5 bases, and 15 bases lay between the germline ends. CDR3 sequence reads: CASSYLGEASETQYF. The CDR3 DNA follows: TGTGCCAGCAGTTACCTGGGGGAGGCTAGCGAGACCCAGTACTTC.

The chain recombines TRBV5-1 with TRBJ1-1, with D unclear. CDR3 size: 13 residues. The ends were cut back, 0 bases at V and 6 bases at J, with 9 bases in the middle. Germline lookup yields CDR1 SGHRS and CDR2 YFSETQ. CDR3 coding DNA: TGCGCCAGCAGCTTGGGTAATAGCCCTGAAGCTTTCTTT. This codes for CASSLGNSPEAFF.

V usage is TRBV2 and J usage is TRBJ2-2; TRBD1 aligns across 7 bases. The CDR3 is made up of 14 amino acids. J gave up 0 bases and V 8 bases, and 3 bases lay outside the gene matches. Germline V gene data show CDR1 as SNHLY and CDR2 as FYNNEI. The CDR3 DNA sequence: TGTGCCAGCCAGGGACAGACGAACACCGGGGAGCTGTTTTTT. Translation gives CASQGQTNTGELFF.

The V and J genes are TRBV28 and TRBJ2-3; a possible D gene is TRBD2 (5 bases). Deletions cut 8 bases from V and 6 bases from J, with 15 bases between. The V gene's germline CDR1 is MDHEN and CDR2 SYDVKM. The CDR3 consists of 13 residues. As DNA, the CDR3 is TGTGCCAGCGGACTGGACGAGTCGGATACGCAGTATTTT. Translation gives CASGLDESDTQYF.

The genes are TRBV7-9 and TRBJ1-4; D gene uncertain. CDR3 size: 14 residues. Germline-derived CDR1 and CDR2 are SEHNR and FQNEAQ (reference sequence). V shed 1 base and J shed 8 bases, with 11 bases lying between them. The CDR3 DNA reads TGTGCCAGCAGCTTAGGGGGAGGTGAAGAAAAACTGTTTTTT. It encodes CASSLGGGEEKLFF.

The chain recombines TRBV7-3 with TRBJ2-6; TRBD1 matches 8 bases. V was clipped by 3 bases and J by 5 bases; unmatched bases: 3. The CDR3 has 15 amino acids. Germline V gives CDR1 SGHTA, CDR2 FQGTGA. The CDR3 sequence is CASSFGQGRANVLTF. CDR3 nucleotides: TGTGCCAGCAGCTTCGGACAGGGAAGGGCCAACGTCCTGACTTTC.

This chain links TRBV4-3 with TRBJ2-1, with D uncertain. Germline values: CDR1 LGHNA, CDR2 YSLEER. The CDR3 spans 13 residues. The V gene lost 3 bases and the J gene lost 9 bases, with 12 bases spanning the gap. CDR3 region: CASSHTAEGEQFF. The CDR3 DNA reads TGCGCCAGCAGCCATACGGCGGAAGGTGAGCAGTTCTTC.

A word on this clone: Other DNA sequences in the sample encode the same CDR3. The chain couples TRBV13 to TRBJ2-7; tentative D call: TRBD1 (6 bases). V was shortened by 0 bases and J by 6 bases, with 9 bases between the two germline ends. This CDR3 is 13 amino acids long. The germline CDR1 and CDR2 sequences are PRHDT and FYEKMQ (reference sequence). The CDR3 here is CASSLGGRGEQYF. For the CDR3, the DNA is TGTGCCAGCAGCTTAGGGGGCAGGGGCGAGCAGTACTTC.

Written as DNA, the CDR3 is TGTGCCAGCAGTCCCCAGGGGGTTTACGAGCAGTACTTC. It translates to CASSPQGVYEQYF. The chain joins TRBV7-9 to TRBJ2-7; 7 positions match TRBD1. The CDR3 consists of 13 residues. CDR1 is SEHNR, CDR2 FQNEAQ, per germline (reference sequence). The V gene end was trimmed by 6 bases and the J gene end by 4 bases; junction bases not matched to a gene: 6.

The CDR3 loop reads CASYPLGRSMNTEAFF. The CDR3 nucleotides read TGTGCCAGCTACCCCTTGGGGAGGTCTATGAACACTGAAGCTTTCTTT. This chain uses TRBV27 with TRBJ1-1; D remains unclear. Germline-derived CDR1 and CDR2 are MNHEY and SMNVEV (reference sequence). The CDR3 runs to 16 residues. The V gene lost 8 bases and the J gene lost 0 bases, with 19 bases spanning the gap.

The rearrangement uses TRBV19 and TRBJ1-1; 9 positions agree with TRBD1. J lost 4 bases, V lost 9 bases, and 12 bases had no gene match. There are 15 residues in the CDR3. Germline values: CDR1 LNHDA, CDR2 SQIVND (reference sequence). The CDR3 DNA reads TGTGCCAGCACAGGGGGCGCGGGGCAGGGCACTGAAGCTTTCTTT. This encodes CASTGGAGQGTEAFF.

This clone was picked up a small number of times. This rearrangement joins TRBV19 to TRBJ2-3; 7 bases align to TRBD2. In germline, CDR1 is LNHDA, CDR2 SQIVND (reference sequence). V lost 4 bases and J lost 4; bases outside the gene matches: 5. The CDR3 spans 14 residues. The CDR3 sequence: CASSNSGAPDTQYF. CDR3 DNA: TGTGCCAGTAGTAACAGCGGGGCCCCAGATACGCAGTATTTT.

The chain combines TRBV7-2 with TRBJ1-4, with no clear D. Deletions cut 4 bases from V and 2 bases from J, with 8 bases between. The CDR3 has 14 residues. In germline, CDR1 is SGHTA, CDR2 FQGNSA. This CDR3 reads CASSSFLTNEKLFF. The DNA for the CDR3 is TGTGCCAGCAGCTCCTTCCTGACTAATGAAAAACTGTTTTTT. Variable domain in full (rest from reference TRBV7-2 and TRBJ1-4): GAGVSQSPSNKVTEKGKDVELRCDPISGHTALYWYRQSLGQGLEFLIYFQGNSAPDKSGLPSDRFSAERTGGSVSTLTIQRTQQEDSAVYLCASSSFLTNEKLFFGSGTQLSVL.

The chain is built from TRBV11-2 and TRBJ2-1; 8 nucleotides align to TRBD2. V lost 5 bases to trimming and J lost 7 bases; unmatched junction nucleotides: 22. The CDR3 consists of 19 residues. Germline CDR1 SGHAT, CDR2 FQNNGV. The CDR3 loop reads CASSPSSLSRYKRGNEQFF. The CDR3 DNA is TGTGCCAGCAGCCCGTCATCTTTGTCCAGGTACAAGCGGGGGAATGAGCAGTTCTTC.